The 9 T cell receptor beta chains given below trace back to one sample, sequenced in a study of blood T cell repertoires in COVID-19. Clones were sequenced by immunoSEQ multiplex PCR, and TCRdb holds only the in-frame ones, with some missing. The sample has fewer than 450,000 clones; around 91% are singletons. The sequenced sample consisted of PBMCs or T cells enriched from blood (not recorded which). The receptors come from a man aged 18 to 29 who had recovered from COVID-19.

The chain carries TRBV2 and TRBJ2-2; a possible D gene is TRBD2 (7 bases). V shed 7 bases and J shed 2 bases, with 11 bases lying between them. This CDR3 contains 14 residues. Germline assignment: CDR1 SNHLY and CDR2 FYNNEI. The CDR3 is CASNWGGNTGELFF. The CDR3 nucleotides read TGTGCCAGCAATTGGGGGGGCAACACCGGGGAGCTGTTTTTT.

The CDR3, as DNA: TGTGCCAGCAGCATCTCAGGGGGGAACACTGAAGCTTTCTTT. This translates into CASSISGGNTEAFF. The V call is TRBV7-8, the J call TRBJ1-1; 7 bases map to TRBD1. With V trimmed by 5 bases and J by 1 base, 4 bases remained unmatched. In germline, CDR1 is SGHVS, CDR2 FQNEAQ. There are 14 residues in the CDR3. The full variable domain, its missing parts supplied by reference TRBV7-8 and TRBJ1-1, is GAGVSQSPRYKVAKRGQDVALRCDPISGHVSLFWYQQALGQGPEFLTYFQNEAQLDKSGLPSDRFFAERPEGSVSTLKIQRTQQEDSAVYLCASSISGGNTEAFFGQGTRLTVV.

The chain is built from TRBV12-3 or TRBV12-4 and TRBJ1-5; no clear D gene. The germline V and J ends were trimmed by 8 bases and 0 bases, with 8 bases remaining between them. The CDR3 totals 13 residues. This CDR3 reads CASVRYSNQPQHF. CDR3 bases: TGTGCCAGCGTCCGGTATAGCAATCAGCCCCAGCATTTT.

The chain couples TRBV11-2 to TRBJ1-4; D gene unclear. V lost 3 bases and J 5 bases, leaving 13 bases between the germline ends. Germline V gene lookup returns CDR1 SGHAT and CDR2 FQNNGV. The CDR3 is 15 residues long. The CDR3 DNA reads as TGTGCCAGCAGCTTTGGAAACTACCCGAATGAAAAACTGTTTTTT. Amino acids: CASSFGNYPNEKLFF.

V is TRBV9 and J is TRBJ1-5; D unresolved. The V gene lost 0 bases and the J gene lost 3 bases, with 10 bases spanning the gap. This CDR3 comprises 15 residues. Germline CDR1 and CDR2: SGDLS and YYNGEE. This chain's CDR3 is CASSVGGGFNQPQHF. The CDR3 nucleotides are TGTGCCAGCAGCGTAGGAGGAGGGTTCAATCAGCCCCAGCATTTT.

The V call is TRBV19, the J call TRBJ2-1; the D is unclear. The V end lost 7 bases, the J end lost 5 bases, and 9 bases lay between the germline ends. The CDR3 has 12 amino acids. Germline CDR1 and CDR2: LNHDA and SQIVND (reference sequence). The CDR3 protein is CASTRTDNEQFF. In nucleotides, the CDR3 is TGTGCCAGTACCCGTACAGACAATGAGCAGTTCTTC.

The V gene is TRBV27, the J gene TRBJ1-1, with D perhaps matching TRBD1 (6 bases). The V end was cut by 5 bases, the J end by 5 bases, with 18 bases between. In germline, CDR1 is MNHEY, CDR2 SMNVEV (reference sequence). The CDR3 is 15 amino acids. The CDR3 DNA reads as TGTGCCAGCAGTCCAACAGGGACGAAGGGGACTGAAGCTTTCTTT. Protein product: CASSPTGTKGTEAFF.

V gene TRBV6-6 combines with J gene TRBJ2-7; 8 bases line up with TRBD1. This CDR3 is built from 14 residues. Germline values: CDR1 MNHNY, CDR2 SVGAGI (reference sequence). Trimming took 4 bases from V and 6 from J; bases not matched to a gene: 8. This CDR3 reads CASSSRQGRSEQYF. The CDR3 DNA is TGTGCCAGCAGTTCCCGACAGGGGCGGTCCGAGCAGTACTTC.

V usage is TRBV5-1 and J usage is TRBJ2-5, with TRBD1 identical over 7 bases. The germline V gene has CDR1 SGHRS and CDR2 YFSETQ. V trimming: 1 base; J trimming: 1 base; junction bases outside the gene matches: 4. The CDR3 covers 15 residues. For the CDR3, the DNA is TGCGCCAGCAGCTTGTTTTACAGGGGCCAAGAGACCCAGTACTTC. Its protein is CASSLFYRGQETQYF. Full variable domain (missing parts from reference TRBV5-1 and TRBJ2-5): KAGVTQTPRYLIKTRGQQVTLSCSPISGHRSVSWYQQTPGQGLQFLFEYFSETQRNKGNFPGRFSGRQFSNSRSEMNVSTLELGDSALYLCASSLFYRGQETQYFGPGTRLLVL.